This paragraph covers one T cell receptor (beta chain) sequence. A read error may produce the germline difference seen at one junction end. This entry is derived from a study of blood T cells in healthy people across ages. For the second PCR, which ran for roughly 7 to 11 cycles, a sample-barcoded 5' primer and a J-beta primer mix were used. Every sample returned 2.5 million or more CDR3-containing paired-end reads. TCRdb redid the calling of the 5' RACE reads with MiXCR, one entry per CDR3 protein. The sample has approximately 810,000 distinct CDR3 sequences; about 37% are singletons. The TCR originated in a man younger than 30 in good health. The sample taken for sequencing was blood.

The CDR3 region is CASGYSTGVLDYEQYF. The CDR3 DNA is TGTGCCAGCGGTTACTCGACGGGTGTCCTGGACTACGAGCAGTACTTC. The V and J genes are TRBV6-2 or TRBV6-3 and TRBJ2-7, with D unclear. CDR1 is MNHEY and CDR2 is SVGEGT in the germline V gene. This CDR3 has 16 amino acids.